The 21 T cell receptor beta chains below were found in one sample sequenced in a study of blood T cell repertoires in COVID-19. Clones were read by immunoSEQ multiplex PCR, and TCRdb kept only the in-frame ones, dropping some. The table lists around 140,000 clones, almost 85% of them singletons, with more than 3% in the top ten. The source material was PBMCs or T cells enriched from blood (not recorded which). The receptors were sampled from a woman in her forties or fifties with acute COVID-19.

V is TRBV3-1 (or the pseudogene TRBV3-2) and J is TRBJ2-3; D not certain. This CDR3 is built from 14 residues. CDR1 is LGHDT, CDR2 YNNKEL, per germline (reference sequence). Trimming cost V 1 base and J 1 base, with 6 bases left between them. CDR3 DNA sequence: TGTGCCAGCAGCCAAGGAGCCGGCACAGATACGCAGTATTTT. Its translation: CASSQGAGTDTQYF.

The V and J genes are TRBV11-3 and TRBJ2-5; maybe TRBD1 (5 bases). The CDR3 sequence is 15 residues long. The ends were cut back, 5 bases at V and 7 bases at J, with 20 bases in the middle. CDR1 is SGHNT, CDR2 YENEEA, per germline. The CDR3 bases are TGTGCCAGCAGCGCGGACGCCAGCCAGGGTAGGACCCAGTACTTC. Amino acid sequence: CASSADASQGRTQYF.

The chain joins TRBV12-2 to TRBJ1-2. TRBV12-2 corresponds to a pseudogene. CDR3 length: 15 residues. The CDR3 nucleotides are TGTGCAAGCCGCACCAACGGGGGAACTTACTATGGCTACACCTTC. The encoded protein is CASRTNGGTYYGYTF.

The rearrangement links TRBV19 to TRBJ1-5; TRBD1 is a possible D gene (5 bases). The CDR3 sequence is 14 residues long. CDR1 LNHDA and CDR2 SQIVND come from the germline V gene (reference sequence). V was trimmed by 5 bases and J by 6 bases, leaving 14 bases between them. CDR3 bases: TGTGCCAGTAGTCTGGCGGGGGTTGGTCAGCCCCAGCATTTT. Residues: CASSLAGVGQPQHF.

The chain recombines TRBV6-1 with TRBJ1-2; 10 bases line up with TRBD1. There are 13 residues in the CDR3. Germline V gene sequence: CDR1 MNHNS, CDR2 SASEGT. V lost 3 bases, J lost 7 bases, and 2 bases stayed unmatched. The CDR3 coding sequence is TGTGCCAGCAGTGATGGGACAGGGGTTGGCTACACCTTC. Its protein is CASSDGTGVGYTF.

The chain carries TRBV5-4 and TRBJ2-1; 9 positions match TRBD2. CDR1 SGHNT and CDR2 YYREEE come from the germline V gene (reference sequence). The CDR3 has 16 amino acids. V trimming: 4 bases; J trimming: 4 bases; junction bases outside the gene matches: 9. In DNA, the CDR3 is TGTGCCAGCAGCCCTCCCGGGACTAGCAGTTACAATGAGCAGTTCTTC. The encoded protein is CASSPPGTSSYNEQFF. Using reference TRBV5-4 and TRBJ2-1 for the parts outside the CDR3, the full variable domain is ETGVTQSPTHLIKTRGQQVTLRCSSQSGHNTVSWYQQALGQGPQFIFQYYREEENGRGNFPPRFSGLQFPNYSSELNVNALELDDSALYLCASSPPGTSSYNEQFFGPGTRLTVL.

The genes are TRBV4-3 and TRBJ2-1; D not resolved. Trimming left V 0 bases short and J 10 bases short, with 10 bases between. This CDR3 has 13 residues. Germline-derived CDR1 and CDR2 are LGHNA and YSLEER. The chain's CDR3 is CASSQEEHSEQFF. CDR3 DNA sequence: TGCGCCAGCAGCCAAGAGGAGCATTCCGAGCAGTTCTTC.

The gene calls are TRBV11-2 and TRBJ2-1, with TRBD2 matching over 8 bases. The CDR3 spans 14 residues. CDR1 is SGHAT and CDR2 is FQNNGV in the germline V gene. The junction had 1 base not matched to a gene; V was cut back by 5 bases and J by 1 base. The CDR3 region has the DNA TGTGCCAGCAGCATAGCGGGATCCTACAATGAGCAGTTCTTC. Translation gives CASSIAGSYNEQFF.

This clone appeared a few times. The rearrangement links TRBV19 to TRBJ1-5, with D tentatively TRBD1 (5 bases). The CDR3 has 17 residues. V was trimmed by 5 bases and J by 1 base, leaving 18 bases between them. The germline V gene encodes CDR1 LNHDA and CDR2 SQIVND (reference sequence). The DNA of the CDR3 is TGTGCCAGTAGTGGTGGCGGGGCCTCGGGGAGCAATCAGCCCCAGCATTTT. This gives the protein CASSGGGASGSNQPQHF.

The chain employs TRBV10-1 and TRBJ2-2, with D perhaps TRBD1 (6 bases). The germline V and J ends were trimmed by 6 bases and 3 bases, with 14 bases remaining between them. Germline CDR1 reads WNHNN; CDR2 reads SYGVQD (reference sequence). The CDR3 length is 15 residues. CDR3 coding DNA: TGCGCCAGCAGCGCCGACAGGCATTACACCGGGGAGCTGTTTTTT. Encoded protein: CASSADRHYTGELFF.

This sequence joins TRBV3-1 (or the pseudogene TRBV3-2) and TRBJ1-2, with D hard to call. V was shortened by 7 bases and J by 6 bases, with 12 bases between the two germline ends. Germline V CDR1 and CDR2: LGHDT, YNNKEL (reference sequence). This CDR3 comprises 12 residues. The CDR3 is CASTSSVDGYTF. CDR3 DNA: TGTGCCAGCACCTCGTCGGTGGATGGCTACACCTTC.

The rearrangement joins TRBV4-1 to TRBJ1-5; 12 nucleotides align to TRBD1. Germline trimming cut 3 bases from V and 5 bases from J; bases unmatched to any gene: 11. In germline, CDR1 is MGHRA, CDR2 YSYEKL. The CDR3 runs to 18 residues. CDR3 nucleotide sequence: TGCGCCAGCAGCCAGAGGGGTACCGGGACAGGGGGCGATCAGCCCCAGCATTTT. Translating it yields CASSQRGTGTGGDQPQHF.

This clone was detected only a few times. This rearrangement joins TRBV2 to TRBJ1-2; D remains unclear. V lost 6 bases to trimming and J lost 5 bases, with 10 bases between them. The CDR3 totals 12 residues. The germline V gene has CDR1 SNHLY and CDR2 FYNNEI. CDR3 sequence reads: CASSGETYGYTF. In nucleotides, the CDR3 is TGTGCCAGCAGCGGGGAGACTTATGGCTACACCTTC.

V is TRBV4-2 and J is TRBJ2-3; tentatively, D is TRBD2 (5 bases). The CDR3 is 17 amino acids. CDR1 LGHNA and CDR2 YNFKEQ come from the germline V gene. V lost 0 bases, J lost 0 bases, and 13 bases lay in between. Here the CDR3 DNA reads TGTGCCAGCAGCCAAGAAAAGGCTAGCAGGAGCACAGATACGCAGTATTTT. Translating it yields CASSQEKASRSTDTQYF.

This chain links TRBV19 with TRBJ2-7; no definite D call. This CDR3 has 14 amino acids. V shed 7 bases and J shed 0 bases, with 13 bases lying between them. CDR1 and CDR2 from the germline V gene are LNHDA and SQIVND (reference sequence). CDR3 coding DNA: TGTGCCAGTACGGTGGAGACCGGCTCCTACGAGCAGTACTTC. It yields the protein CASTVETGSYEQYF.

The chain uses TRBV11-2 and TRBJ2-3; D gene ambiguous. In germline, CDR1 is SGHAT, CDR2 FQNNGV. Trimming stripped 5 bases from V and 7 bases from J, with 10 bases between. This CDR3 has 12 amino acids. In DNA, the CDR3 is TGTGCCAGCAGCCGACGCGGAAATACGCAGTATTTT. Amino acid sequence: CASSRRGNTQYF. Complete variable domain (other parts from reference TRBV11-2 and TRBJ2-3): EAGVAQSPRYKIIEKRQSVAFWCNPISGHATLYWYQQILGQGPKLLIQFQNNGVVDDSQLPKDRFSAERLKGVDSTLKIQPAKLEDSAVYLCASSRRGNTQYFGPGTRLTVL.

The V and J genes are TRBV11-3 and TRBJ1-1, with TRBD1 identical over 9 bases. The germline V gene encodes CDR1 SGHNT and CDR2 YENEEA. The CDR3 runs to 14 residues. Losses at the gene ends were 5 bases for V and 3 bases for J; bases not matched to a gene: 4. CDR3: CASSPDRGDTEAFF. The CDR3 coding sequence is TGTGCCAGCAGCCCGGACAGGGGTGACACTGAAGCTTTCTTT.

This chain uses TRBV11-1 with TRBJ2-1, with TRBD2 matching 12 bases. Germline loops: CDR1 SGHAT, CDR2 FQDESV (reference sequence). The trim removed 4 bases at V and 6 bases at J, leaving 4 bases unmatched. CDR3 length: 15 residues. The CDR3 reads CASSWTSGTANEQFF. The CDR3 DNA follows: TGTGCCAGCAGCTGGACTAGCGGGACCGCCAATGAGCAGTTCTTC.

The V call is TRBV30, the J call TRBJ2-2, with TRBD2 matching 8 bases. Germline values: CDR1 GTSNPN, CDR2 SVGIG (reference sequence). The CDR3 runs to 16 residues. Germline trimming cut 0 bases from V and 5 bases from J; bases unmatched to any gene: 8. CDR3 sequence reads: CAWSVMEAGETGELFF. CDR3 nucleotides: TGTGCCTGGAGTGTAATGGAAGCGGGAGAGACCGGGGAGCTGTTTTTT.

The chain couples TRBV3-1 (or the pseudogene TRBV3-2) to TRBJ2-7, with D possibly TRBD2 on 6 matching bases. The germline V and J ends were trimmed by 4 bases and 3 bases, with 13 bases remaining between them. The CDR3 is 14 residues long. Germline V gene sequence: CDR1 LGHDT, CDR2 YNNKEL (reference sequence). The CDR3 DNA is TGTGCCAGCAGCCCCCGACTAGGGGTCTACGAGCAGTACTTC. Amino acids: CASSPRLGVYEQYF.

V and J are TRBV30 and TRBJ1-1, with 7 bases that match TRBD1. CDR1 is GTSNPN, CDR2 SVGIG, per germline (reference sequence). CDR3 length: 13 amino acids. V shed 3 bases, J shed 5 bases, and the junction held 6 bases outside the gene matches. CDR3 in amino acids: CAWRRQGETEAFF. DNA of the CDR3: TGTGCCTGGAGAAGACAGGGAGAAACTGAAGCTTTCTTT.